The present T cell receptor beta chain was sequenced within a study of chemoradiotherapy in HPV16-positive cancers. Notes on the study in general: Better recurrence-free survival went with HPV-responsive T-cell expansion in HPV16-positive patients. During treatment, candidate HPV-specific clones and E7-related motifs expanded in tumor.

As regards this clone: Its specificity is unknown.

The protocol was immunoSEQ multiplex PCR, while the TCRdb copy is restricted to in-frame clones and leaves out a portion. The sample records around 900 clones, 80% being singletons. Germline values: CDR1 MNHEY, CDR2 SVGAGI. This CDR3 is 16 amino acids long. V trimming: 4 bases; J trimming: 2 bases; junction bases outside the gene matches: 9. The chain couples TRBV6-5 to TRBJ1-2, with TRBD1 matching 8 bases. The material sequenced was tumor tissue, taken from a patient who underwent chemoradiotherapy. The TCR originated in a human donor with HPV-associated anogenital cancer. CDR3: CASSSTGVHPNYGYTF. The DNA of the CDR3 is TGTGCCAGCAGTTCGACAGGGGTCCATCCAAACTATGGCTACACCTTC.